These 11 T cell receptor beta chains were all obtained from the same sample, sequenced in a study of shared clonotypes between healthy human individuals. Repertoires were generated with immunoSEQ multiplex PCR, while TCRdb's copy carries only in-frame clones and drops some. The sample contains 1.5 million to 1.9 million clones, 95% to 99% of which appear only once. Sequencing used naive CD4+ T cells sorted from blood. The subset denotes: CD45RA+ positively selected. Receptors originate from a man under 40 in good health.

This rearrangement joins TRBV30 to TRBJ1-1; D is unclear. V lost 6 bases, J lost 2 bases, and 10 bases lay in between. The germline V gene encodes CDR1 GTSNPN and CDR2 SVGIG (reference sequence). The CDR3 extends over 12 amino acids. This chain's CDR3 is CACKPRNTEAFF. In DNA form, the CDR3 reads TGTGCCTGCAAACCCAGAAACACTGAAGCTTTCTTT.

The rearrangement links TRBV5-4 to TRBJ2-3, with 7 bases identical to TRBD1. The CDR3 runs 14 residues. Germline V gives CDR1 SGHNT, CDR2 YYREEE (reference sequence). The V gene end was trimmed by 5 bases and the J gene end by 2 bases; junction bases not matched to a gene: 5. The DNA of the CDR3 is TGTGCCAGCAGGCAACAGGGGCCCACAGATACGCAGTATTTT. Translation: CASRQQGPTDTQYF.

This chain links TRBV10-3 with TRBJ2-7; D possibly matches TRBD1 or TRBD2 (5 bases each). The CDR3 covers 18 residues. Per the germline V gene, CDR1 is ENHRY and CDR2 is SYGVKD. Trimming shortened V by 0 bases and J by 0 bases, and 18 bases separated the two germline ends. DNA of the CDR3: TGTGCCATCAGTGAGTCTAGGGCCTCCGGGACCAGCTCCTACGAGCAGTACTTC. Protein: CAISESRASGTSSYEQYF.

The chain couples TRBV9 to TRBJ2-6, with unresolved D. CDR1 SGDLS and CDR2 YYNGEE come from the germline V gene. The CDR3 loop spans 21 amino acids. V lost 0 bases to trimming and J lost 1 base, with 23 bases between them. In DNA form, the CDR3 reads TGTGCCAGCAGCGTAGATAGAGGTCGACGTCAGTCCGGGTCTGGGGCCAACGTCCTGACTTTC. Translating gives CASSVDRGRRQSGSGANVLTF.

The genes are TRBV29-1 and TRBJ1-1; 9 bases line up with TRBD1. The CDR3 totals 18 residues. Germline V gene data show CDR1 as SQVTM and CDR2 as ANQGSEA. The ends lost 7 bases at V and 1 base at J; junction bases unmatched: 19. The CDR3 nucleotides are TGCAGCGCCCAACCCGGGACAGGGTGGGGAGATCGGAACACTGAAGCTTTCTTT. It codes for CSAQPGTGWGDRNTEAFF.

The V and J genes are TRBV27 and TRBJ2-7; 7 positions match TRBD1. The V gene end was trimmed by 3 bases and the J gene end by 1 base; junction bases not matched to a gene: 6. There are 15 residues in the CDR3. Germline assignment: CDR1 MNHEY and CDR2 SMNVEV (reference sequence). This CDR3 is CASSFQGVRSYEQYF. Written as DNA, the CDR3 is TGTGCCAGCAGTTTCCAGGGGGTCCGGTCCTACGAGCAGTACTTC.

The count of this clone is one. V usage is TRBV5-4 and J usage is TRBJ2-3; weak D call: TRBD2 (7 bases). Germline V gene lookup returns CDR1 SGHNT and CDR2 YYREEE (reference sequence). CDR3 length: 17 amino acids. The V end lost 4 bases, the J end lost 2 bases, and 20 bases lay between the germline ends. CDR3 coding DNA: TGTGCCAGCAGCAGTTTGGGGGGGGCAGCTTACACAGATACGCAGTATTTT. This codes for CASSSLGGAAYTDTQYF.

This chain connects TRBV7-9 to TRBJ2-1, with 8 nucleotides matching TRBD2. Germline CDR1 and CDR2: SEHNR and FQNEAQ (reference sequence). After removal of 2 bases from V and 6 bases from J, the junction contained 9 bases not matched to a gene. The CDR3 contains 16 residues. CDR3: CASSLTVTSGLNEQFF. Written as DNA, the CDR3 is TGTGCCAGCAGCTTAACGGTCACTAGCGGTCTCAATGAGCAGTTCTTC. Variable domain in full (rest from reference TRBV7-9 and TRBJ2-1): DTGVSQNPRHKITKRGQNVTFRCDPISEHNRLYWYRQTLGQGPEFLTYFQNEAQLEKSRLLSDRFSAERPKGSFSTLEIQRTEQGDSAMYLCASSLTVTSGLNEQFFGPGTRLTVL.

This chain connects TRBV18 to TRBJ2-2; no firm D call. Germline V gene sequence: CDR1 KGHSH, CDR2 LQKENI. CDR3 length: 13 residues. V gave up 3 bases and J gave up 9 bases, with 11 bases separating them. In DNA, the CDR3 is TGTGCCAGCTCACCGAACGACGGCCGGGAGCTGTTTTTT. This encodes CASSPNDGRELFF.

This clone was seen just once. The chain recombines TRBV13 with TRBJ1-1; a weak D match, TRBD1 (6 bases). The CDR3 length is 17 residues. V was cut by 5 bases and J by 6 bases, with 25 bases left in between. Germline CDR1 reads PRHDT; CDR2 reads FYEKMQ (reference sequence). CDR3 in DNA: TGTGCCAGCAGCCACTACCCTTCACAAGGGGGGGCCTCTGAAGCTTTCTTT. Encoded protein: CASSHYPSQGGASEAFF.

The rearrangement joins TRBV6-5 to TRBJ2-1, with 7 bases lining up with TRBD1. Germline loops: CDR1 MNHEY, CDR2 SVGAGI. There are 14 residues in the CDR3. V trimming: 6 bases; J trimming: 4 bases; junction bases outside the gene matches: 6. Here the CDR3 reads CASRKGQSYNEQFF. The CDR3 DNA reads as TGTGCCAGCAGAAAGGGACAGTCTTACAATGAGCAGTTCTTC.